This TCR beta chain derives from a study of blood T cells in healthy people across ages. The germline gives CDR1 GTSNPN, CDR2 SVGIG (reference sequence). CDR3 length: 15 residues. Trimming left V 0 bases short and J 1 base short, with 13 bases between. The use of a sample-barcoded 5' primer and a J-beta primer mix characterized a second PCR of roughly 6 to 11 cycles. TCRdb fed the 5' RACE reads into MiXCR, producing one record per CDR3 protein. The repertoire consists of around 1,900,000 distinct CDR3 sequences, with 30% to 40% occurring once and the leading ten covering about 23%. The clonotype was recovered from a human donor in good health. Sequencing input: blood. The chain is built from TRBV30 and TRBJ2-7; the D gene is possibly TRBD1 (6 bases). The CDR3 DNA sequence: TGTGCCTGGAGTGTCGCAACAGGGAGATCCTACGAGCAGTACTTC. It specifies CAWSVATGRSYEQYF.